This T cell receptor (beta chain) comes out of a study of cytomegalovirus exposure and HLA in healthy donors (dated by TCRdb to the late 2010s). Background for the entire study: An earlier analysis of several hundred of the donors reported 250 to 350 Gb of sequence data and some 120 million unique TCR beta sequences from about 179 million T cells. All discovery cohort repertoires had been generated using a single sequencing platform. Among the roughly 400 genotyped donors, approximately 77% belonged to the genetic ancestry cluster associated with self-reported Caucasian donors. Along with the roughly 710-subject first cohort, a separate validation cohort of 120 different subjects was used. A later analysis re-analyzed previously published TCR beta repertoires from about 730 donors and added high-resolution HLA genotyping to study TCR occurrence patterns. A later genetic analysis took genome-wide SNP genotypes for 398 of the 666 donors and used that subset as a discovery cohort. Using immunosequencing, the study profiled T cell repertoires from 666 subjects and related those repertoires to cytomegalovirus serostatus. To predict cytomegalovirus infection status, the study brought together high-throughput TCR immunosequencing, statistical association of individual TCRs with disease status, and machine learning. Roughly 5 DR-DQ haplotypes were handled as single units for association and clustering because linkage in the cohort was strong. Typing coverage varied by locus: about 629-630 donors for A, B, C, DRB1 and DQB1; roughly 500 for DQA1; approximately 570 for DPA1; around 450 for DPB1. An early release that covered roughly 600 HLA-typed donors contained about 300 gigabases of sequencing data and around 85 million unique TCR sequences. Donor age, sex, ethnicity and CMV serostatus were compiled alongside the repertoire data. Both class I and class II loci were covered by HLA typing, at four-digit resolution. The aim of the study was to test whether cataloging public T cell receptors could identify signatures of past pathogen exposure. In an earlier analysis of roughly 600 of the donors, high-throughput TCR beta sequencing was used to judge whether each TCR beta V gene segment behaved as functional or pseudogenic. Rather than using new phenotypic data, the later analysis identified candidate immune exposures from TCR beta sequences and from how often those sequences occurred across donors. On average, roughly 240,000 unique TCR beta nucleotide sequences were sequenced per donor among more than 350 genotyped donors of the cohort, with about 17% of those sequences being non-productive. What the work shows at the level of the full study, not this receptor alone: Immune exposure information for the cohort was limited to CMV serostatus. When HLA alleles, especially DR and DQ, strongly co-occurred, TCR associations were difficult to assign to individual alleles. Some IMGT-functional V segments, including TRBV6-2 and TRBV6-3, could not be told apart with the 87-base-pair reads, so those segments were excluded. While some public TCRs were present in many individuals, most TCR sequences turned up only very rarely across donors. The classifier was reported to diagnose cytomegalovirus status with high specificity and sensitivity in both the original cohort and the validation cohort. In vitro tests confirmed that a few of the cytomegalovirus-associated TCR beta chains recognize cytomegalovirus antigens. In a later analysis, about 17,000 TCR beta sequences were associated with specific HLA alleles at a false discovery rate of 0.05. The cohort was sequenced for TCR beta chains only, and without alpha or paired-chain data the features that could be detected were limited. In a later genetic analysis, fewer N-insertions in productive TCRs were reported among donors in an Asian-associated ancestry cluster than the roughly 710-donor mean. According to a later analysis, most CMV-associated TCR beta chains appeared to be HLA-restricted, and the HLA associations seemed to be driven largely by CMV exposure. In a later analysis, several top co-occurrence clusters were reported to appear linked to parvovirus B19, influenza, CMV and Epstein-Barr virus. A further reported finding was that TCR beta sequences accurately predicted the HLA-A and HLA-B alleles for most subjects in the first cohort. It was suggested by the authors that the approach could potentially be generalized to other disease states and immunological phenotypes. A later analysis found that TCR association rates varied across HLA loci, with DRB1 alleles showing the most associated TCRs and HLA-C alleles the fewest. Roughly uniform sequencing depth across donors was assumed in presence/absence analyses, although this assumption may not hold. The study gave a list of about 160 TCR beta chains associated with cytomegalovirus. A cluster of highly shared sequence variants was judged likely to represent a technical artifact of the sequencing pipeline. In a later genetic analysis, a missense DCLRE1C variant was associated with V-gene and J-gene trimming of TCR beta chains, and the association was replicated in an independent cohort. Roughly 15 rarely observed V segments, including chromosome 9 orphons, were excluded from the earlier analysis of about 610 of the donors because counts were too low. In an earlier analysis of more than 450 of the donors, most TCR beta V segments were observed in productive rearrangements about 87% or about 30% of the time, broadly matching IMGT annotations. Linkage disequilibrium might explain the correlated functional status among segregating V segments, but an unknown experimental factor could not be excluded. Compared with equally common non-associated chains, HLA-associated TCR beta chains in a later analysis were more clonally expanded and had lower generation probabilities. Because HLA typing was missing for some donors at each locus, association tests included only the typed subset.

The library was generated by the immunoSEQ multiplex PCR assay. For the multiplex PCR, a mixture combining 60 forward primers for TCR Vbeta segments and 13 reverse primers for TCR Jbeta segments was used. Amplification of the CDR3 region of rearranged TCR beta genes was performed with a multiplex PCR assay on genomic DNA. Amplified TCR beta libraries were sequenced as 87-base-pair reads on the Illumina HiSeq System. The paper's data handling went like this. In a later analysis, 80 million or so unique TCR beta chains were counted across the approximately 640 repertoires, and approximately 11 million of these chains were shared by at least two donors. To remove PCR and sequencing errors, raw reads were error-corrected and collapsed into unique sequences using a nearest-neighbor algorithm that merged closely related sequences. To assign V, D and J gene segments, CDR3 sequences were aligned to IMGT reference sequences. Each retained sequence needed at least a six-nucleotide match to both a V gene segment and a J gene segment. Rearrangements were called productive when the CDR3 lacked stop codons and stayed in frame with V and J; all others were non-productive. Following IMGT convention, CDR3 was defined as the stretch from the second conserved V-encoded cysteine to the conserved J-encoded phenylalanine. The earlier analysis of a few hundred of the donors excluded sequences that lacked an unambiguous match to a single V gene segment. In an earlier analysis of around 600 of the donors, V segments were called functional above 56.7% productive rearrangements and were called segregating when the between-donor standard deviation exceeded 5%. A statistical classification framework was built to diagnose cytomegalovirus status from the catalog of TCR beta chain sequences. A later analysis assigned V and J genes by comparing TCR nucleotide sequences with IMGT/GENE-DB human TR gene sequences. Using the TCRdist pipeline, a later analysis assigned CDR3 sequences along with most-parsimonious VDJ recombination scenarios. A later analysis defined each TCR beta chain by its CDR3 amino acid sequence plus V-gene family, and excluded reads lacking a unique V-gene family. A later analysis removed 450 to 600 highly shared, low-generation-probability nucleotide sequences to deal with suspected cross-contamination and a sequencing artifact. A later analysis calculated a clonal expansion index for each public chain from normalized within-repertoire ranks of inferred template counts. In a later analysis, generation probabilities were computed with a VDJ recombination model fitted to out-of-frame rearrangements, and the resulting probabilities were checked against IGoR. A later analysis scored TCR-TCR, TCR-HLA and TCR-CMV co-occurrence with hypergeometric tests, applying a repertoire-size bias correction to TCR pairs. False discovery rates were estimated in a later analysis by permuting HLA or CMV assignments 20 times. In a later analysis, co-occurring TCRs were grouped with DBSCAN, and TCRdist sequence similarity was added when clustering was performed within HLA-allele-positive subsets. For co-occurrence clustering, repertoires with fewer than 30,000 or more than 120,000 public chains were excluded, along with about five repertoires with anomalous nucleotide sharing. The immuneACCESS repertoire file appears here via TCRdb, limited to in-frame rearrangements. These files lack a portion of the clones; in checked studies, under half of the deficit traces to unresolved V genes, and the cause of the others is not known. The V and J calls and clone size were taken over from that table, and D and trimming were inferred from the DNA. This sample gives under 110,000 clones in total; approximately 71% of them show up just once. 2.5% of the sample is in the top ten clones.

On this clone itself: Its recognized antigen is unknown. No base qualities exist here, and no much larger clone lies one base off it.

Compared with germline, V lacks 2 bases and J lacks 0 bases; bases without a gene match: 13. From its cysteine to its phenylalanine, the CDR3 spans 19 amino acids. The CDR3 DNA has 57 bases and is translated from base 1. The cohort was made up of under 800 healthy bone marrow donors. All cohort members were sampled while nominally healthy, although unrecorded immune exposures were likely present. The donor was CMV seronegative and was included in the group of a few hundred seronegative cohort members. A peripheral blood sample was provided by each donor, and peripheral blood mononuclear cells were used for TCR beta sequencing. Genomic DNA was extracted from the blood cell samples with the Qiagen DNeasy Blood Extraction Kit.

The chain uses TRBV23-1 and TRBJ1-5; the central 7 bases match TRBD1. TRBV23-1 is marked as an open reading frame, function uncertain. The sequence came from a man in his forties or fifties in good health and CMV-seronegative. Source material: PBMCs. The CDR3 amino acid sequence is: CASSQLDGTENYSNQPQHF. The bases are TGCGCCAGCAGTCAACTCGATGGGACAGAAAATTATAGCAATCAGCCCCAGCATTTT.